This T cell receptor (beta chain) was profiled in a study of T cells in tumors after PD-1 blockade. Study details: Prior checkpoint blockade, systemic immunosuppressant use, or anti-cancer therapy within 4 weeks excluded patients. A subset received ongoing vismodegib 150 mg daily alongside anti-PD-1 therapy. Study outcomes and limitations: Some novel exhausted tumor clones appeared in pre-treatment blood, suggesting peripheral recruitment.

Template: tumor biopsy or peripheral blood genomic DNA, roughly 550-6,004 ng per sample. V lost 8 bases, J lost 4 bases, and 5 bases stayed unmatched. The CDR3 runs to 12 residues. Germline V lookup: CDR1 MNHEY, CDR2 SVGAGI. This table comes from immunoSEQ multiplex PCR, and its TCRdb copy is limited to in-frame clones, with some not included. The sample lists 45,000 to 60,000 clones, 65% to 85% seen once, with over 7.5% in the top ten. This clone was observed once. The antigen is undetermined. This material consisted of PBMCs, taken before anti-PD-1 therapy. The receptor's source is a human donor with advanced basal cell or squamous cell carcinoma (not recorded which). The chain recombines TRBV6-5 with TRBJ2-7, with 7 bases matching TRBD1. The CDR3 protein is CASGGRGYEQYF. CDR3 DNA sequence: TGTGCCAGCGGGGGCAGGGGGTACGAGCAGTACTTC.